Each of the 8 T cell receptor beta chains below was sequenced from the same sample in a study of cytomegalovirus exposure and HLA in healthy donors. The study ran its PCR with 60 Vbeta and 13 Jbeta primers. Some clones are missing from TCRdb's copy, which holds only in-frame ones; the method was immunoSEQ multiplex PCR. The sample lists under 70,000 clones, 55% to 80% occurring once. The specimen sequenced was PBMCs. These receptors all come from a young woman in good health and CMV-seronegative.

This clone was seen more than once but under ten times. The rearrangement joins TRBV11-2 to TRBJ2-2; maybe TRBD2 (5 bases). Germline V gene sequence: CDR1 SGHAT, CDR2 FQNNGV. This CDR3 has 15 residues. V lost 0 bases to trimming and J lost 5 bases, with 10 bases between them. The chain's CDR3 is CASSLDASLTGELFF. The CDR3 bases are TGTGCCAGCAGCTTAGACGCTAGCCTTACCGGGGAGCTGTTTTTT.

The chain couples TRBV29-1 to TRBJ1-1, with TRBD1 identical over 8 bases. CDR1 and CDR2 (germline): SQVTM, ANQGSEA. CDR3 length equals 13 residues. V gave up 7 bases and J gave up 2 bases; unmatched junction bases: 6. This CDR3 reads CSARAGGNTEAFF. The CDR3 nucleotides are TGCAGCGCTCGGGCAGGGGGCAACACTGAAGCTTTCTTT.

The CDR3 spells CASSPRSENYGYTF. Here the CDR3 DNA reads TGTGCCAGCTCACCACGTTCAGAAAACTATGGCTACACCTTC. The chain uses TRBV18 and TRBJ1-2; D is undetermined. Trimming stripped 1 base from V and 2 bases from J, with 8 bases between. This CDR3 region has 14 residues. Germline CDR1 and CDR2: KGHSH and LQKENI. Full variable domain (rest looked up from reference TRBV18 and TRBJ1-2): NAGVMQNPRHLVRRRGQEARLRCSPMKGHSHVYWYRQLPEEGLKFMVYLQKENIIDESGMPKERFSAEFPKEGPSILRIQQVVRGDSAAYFCASSPRSENYGYTFGSGTRLTVV.

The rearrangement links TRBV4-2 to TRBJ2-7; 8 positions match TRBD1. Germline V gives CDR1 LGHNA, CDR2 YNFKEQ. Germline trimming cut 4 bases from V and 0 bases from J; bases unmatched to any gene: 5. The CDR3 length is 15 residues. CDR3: CASSPRTGSSYEQYF. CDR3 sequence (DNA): TGTGCCAGCAGCCCACGGACAGGGAGCTCCTACGAGCAGTACTTC.

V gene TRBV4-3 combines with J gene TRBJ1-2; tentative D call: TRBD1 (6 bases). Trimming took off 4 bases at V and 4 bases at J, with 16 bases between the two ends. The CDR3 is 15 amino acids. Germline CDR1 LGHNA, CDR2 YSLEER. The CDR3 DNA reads TGCGCCAGCAGCCTAACACCGGGACACTCCTATGGCTACACCTTC. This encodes CASSLTPGHSYGYTF.

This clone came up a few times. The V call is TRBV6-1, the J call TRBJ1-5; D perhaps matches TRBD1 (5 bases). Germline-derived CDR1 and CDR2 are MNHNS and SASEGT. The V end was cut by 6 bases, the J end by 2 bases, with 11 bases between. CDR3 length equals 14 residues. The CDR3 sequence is CASSRPTGNQPQHF. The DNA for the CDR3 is TGTGCCAGCAGCAGACCGACAGGCAATCAGCCCCAGCATTTT.

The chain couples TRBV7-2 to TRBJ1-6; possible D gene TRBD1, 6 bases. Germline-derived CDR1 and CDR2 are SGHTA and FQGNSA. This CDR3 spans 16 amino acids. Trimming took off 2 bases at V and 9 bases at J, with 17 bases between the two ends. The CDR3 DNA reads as TGTGCCAGCAGCTTATTCTTGGGAGCCAGGGGTTCACCCCTCCACTTT. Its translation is CASSLFLGARGSPLHF.

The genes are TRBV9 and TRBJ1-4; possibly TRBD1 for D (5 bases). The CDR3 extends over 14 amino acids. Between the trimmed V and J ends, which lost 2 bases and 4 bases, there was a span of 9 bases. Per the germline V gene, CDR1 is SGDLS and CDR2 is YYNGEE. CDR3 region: CASSVGGDNEKLFF. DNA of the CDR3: TGTGCCAGCAGCGTCGGGGGGGATAATGAAAAACTGTTTTTT.